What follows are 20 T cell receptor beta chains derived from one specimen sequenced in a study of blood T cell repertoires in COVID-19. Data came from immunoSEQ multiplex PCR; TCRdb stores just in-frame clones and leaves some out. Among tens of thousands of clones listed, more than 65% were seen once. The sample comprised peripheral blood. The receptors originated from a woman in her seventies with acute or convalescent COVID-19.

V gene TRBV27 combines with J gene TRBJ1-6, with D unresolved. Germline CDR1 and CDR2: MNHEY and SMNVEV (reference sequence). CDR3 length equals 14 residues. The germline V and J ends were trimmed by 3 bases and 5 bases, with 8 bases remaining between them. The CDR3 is CASSFNRNNSPLHF. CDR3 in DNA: TGTGCCAGCAGTTTCAACAGAAATAATTCACCCCTCCACTTT.

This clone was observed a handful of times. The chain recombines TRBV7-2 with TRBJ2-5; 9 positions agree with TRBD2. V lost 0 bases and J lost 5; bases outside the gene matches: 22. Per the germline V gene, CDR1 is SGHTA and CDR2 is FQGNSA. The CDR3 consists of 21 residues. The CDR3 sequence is CASSLAPAWGSGRGRGETQYF. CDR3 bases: TGTGCCAGCAGCTTAGCTCCCGCCTGGGGTAGCGGGAGAGGGAGGGGCGAGACCCAGTACTTC.

The CDR3: CASSQDNLRGRRLGTEAFF. The CDR3 coding sequence is TGCGCCAGCAGCCAAGATAATCTAAGGGGGCGCCGTTTGGGCACTGAAGCTTTCTTT. The chain joins TRBV4-1 to TRBJ1-1; 7 nucleotides line up with TRBD1. Losses at the gene ends were 0 bases for V and 4 bases for J; bases not matched to a gene: 17. Germline lookup yields CDR1 MGHRA and CDR2 YSYEKL. CDR3 size: 19 residues.

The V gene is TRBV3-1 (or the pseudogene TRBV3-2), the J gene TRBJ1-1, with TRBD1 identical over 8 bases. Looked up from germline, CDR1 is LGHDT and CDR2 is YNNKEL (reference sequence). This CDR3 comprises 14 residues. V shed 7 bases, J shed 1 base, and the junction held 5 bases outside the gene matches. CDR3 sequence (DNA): TGTGCCAGCACCTCCGGACAGGGGAACACTGAAGCTTTCTTT. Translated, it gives CASTSGQGNTEAFF.

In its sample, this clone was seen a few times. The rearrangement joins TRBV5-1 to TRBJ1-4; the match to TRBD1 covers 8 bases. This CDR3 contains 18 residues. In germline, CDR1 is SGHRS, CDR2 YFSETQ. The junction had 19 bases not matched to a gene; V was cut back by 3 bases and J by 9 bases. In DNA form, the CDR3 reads TGCGCCAGCAGCTCCGGACAGGGCCGGAGCGGAGGTACTCAAAAACTGTTTTTT. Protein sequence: CASSSGQGRSGGTQKLFF.

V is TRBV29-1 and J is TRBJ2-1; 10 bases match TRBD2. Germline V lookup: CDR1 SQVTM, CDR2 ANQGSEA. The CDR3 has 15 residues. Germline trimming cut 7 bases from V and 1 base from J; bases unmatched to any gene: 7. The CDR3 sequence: CSAEISGRSYNEQFF. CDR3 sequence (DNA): TGCAGCGCTGAGATTAGCGGGAGGTCCTACAATGAGCAGTTCTTC.

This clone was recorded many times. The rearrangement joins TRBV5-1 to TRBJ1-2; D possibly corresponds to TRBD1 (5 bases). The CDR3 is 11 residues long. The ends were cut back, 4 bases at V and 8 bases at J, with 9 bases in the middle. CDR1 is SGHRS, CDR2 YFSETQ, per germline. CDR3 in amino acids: CASSMGEGYTF. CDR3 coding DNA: TGCGCCAGCAGCATGGGGGAGGGCTACACCTTC.

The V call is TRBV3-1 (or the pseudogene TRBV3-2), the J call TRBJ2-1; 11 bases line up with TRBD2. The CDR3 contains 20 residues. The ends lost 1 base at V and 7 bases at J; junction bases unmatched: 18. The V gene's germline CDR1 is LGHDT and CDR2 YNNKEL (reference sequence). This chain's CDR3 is CASSQGRGLAGGRSGNEQFF. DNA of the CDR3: TGTGCCAGCAGCCAAGGTCGAGGCCTAGCGGGGGGTCGGTCTGGGAATGAGCAGTTCTTC.

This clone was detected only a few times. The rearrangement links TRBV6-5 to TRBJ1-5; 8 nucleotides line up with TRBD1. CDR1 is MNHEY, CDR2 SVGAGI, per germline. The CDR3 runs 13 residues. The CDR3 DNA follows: TGTGCGAATGGGGACAGGAACAATCAGCCCCAGCATTTT. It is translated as CANGDRNNQPQHF.

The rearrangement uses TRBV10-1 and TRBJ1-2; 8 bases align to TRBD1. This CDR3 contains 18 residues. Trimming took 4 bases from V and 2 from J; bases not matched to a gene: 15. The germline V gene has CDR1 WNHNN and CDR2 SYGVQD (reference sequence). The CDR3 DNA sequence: TGCGCCAGCAGTGGGGGACAGGTGAATCCCCCGAGGAACTATGGCTACACCTTC. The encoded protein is CASSGGQVNPPRNYGYTF.

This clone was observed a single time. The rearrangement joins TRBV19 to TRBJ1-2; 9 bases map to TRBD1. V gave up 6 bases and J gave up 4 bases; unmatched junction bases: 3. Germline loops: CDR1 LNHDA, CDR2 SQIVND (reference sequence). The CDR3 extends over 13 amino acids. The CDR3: CASRQDRGYGYTF. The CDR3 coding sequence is TGTGCCAGTAGGCAGGACAGGGGCTATGGCTACACCTTC.

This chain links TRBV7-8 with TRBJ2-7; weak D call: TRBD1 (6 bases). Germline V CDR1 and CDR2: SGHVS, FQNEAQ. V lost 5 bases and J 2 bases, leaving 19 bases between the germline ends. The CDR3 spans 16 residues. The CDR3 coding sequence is TGTGCCAGCAGCCCCTCCCGGACAGCAAATCCCTACGAGCAGTACTTC. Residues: CASSPSRTANPYEQYF.

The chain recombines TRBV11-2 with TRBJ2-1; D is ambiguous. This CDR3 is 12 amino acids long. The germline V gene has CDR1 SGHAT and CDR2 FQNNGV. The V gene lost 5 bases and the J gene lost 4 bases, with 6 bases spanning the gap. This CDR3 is CASSPRYNEQFF. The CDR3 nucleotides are TGTGCCAGCAGCCCCAGGTACAATGAGCAGTTCTTC.

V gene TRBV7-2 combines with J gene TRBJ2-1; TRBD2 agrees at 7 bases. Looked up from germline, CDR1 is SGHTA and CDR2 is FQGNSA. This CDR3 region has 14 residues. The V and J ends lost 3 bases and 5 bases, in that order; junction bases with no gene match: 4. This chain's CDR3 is CASSFRGGDNEQFF. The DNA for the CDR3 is TGTGCCAGCAGCTTTCGTGGGGGGGACAATGAGCAGTTCTTC.

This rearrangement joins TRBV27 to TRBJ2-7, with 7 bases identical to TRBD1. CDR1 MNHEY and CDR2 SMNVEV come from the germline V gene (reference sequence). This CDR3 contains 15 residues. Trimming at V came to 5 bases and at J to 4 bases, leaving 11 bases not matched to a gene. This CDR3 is CASSPPTGIGYEQYF. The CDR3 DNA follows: TGTGCCAGCAGTCCACCGACAGGGATTGGGTACGAGCAGTACTTC.

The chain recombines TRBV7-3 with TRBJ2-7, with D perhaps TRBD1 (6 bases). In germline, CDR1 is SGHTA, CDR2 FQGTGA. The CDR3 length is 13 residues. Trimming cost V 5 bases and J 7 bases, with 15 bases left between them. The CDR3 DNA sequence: TGTGCCAGCAGCACTACAGGGCAGGGGGAGCAGTACTTC. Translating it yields CASSTTGQGEQYF.

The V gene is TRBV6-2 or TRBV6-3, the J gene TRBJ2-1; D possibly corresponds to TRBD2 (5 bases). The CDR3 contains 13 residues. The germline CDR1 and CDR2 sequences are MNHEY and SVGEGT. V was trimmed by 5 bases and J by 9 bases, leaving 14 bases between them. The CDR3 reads CASSPELVFEQFF. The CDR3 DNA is TGTGCCAGCAGTCCGGAACTAGTCTTTGAGCAGTTCTTC.

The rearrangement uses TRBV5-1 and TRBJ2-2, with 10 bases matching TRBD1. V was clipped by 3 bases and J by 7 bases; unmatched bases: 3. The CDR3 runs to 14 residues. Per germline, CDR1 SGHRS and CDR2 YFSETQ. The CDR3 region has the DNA TGCGCCAGCAGCTGGACAGGGGGAATCGGGGAGCTGTTTTTT. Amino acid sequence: CASSWTGGIGELFF.

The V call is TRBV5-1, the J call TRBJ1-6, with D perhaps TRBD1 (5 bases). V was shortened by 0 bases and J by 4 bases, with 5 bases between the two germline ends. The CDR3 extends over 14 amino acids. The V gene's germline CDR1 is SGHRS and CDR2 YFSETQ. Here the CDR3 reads CASSLGQYNSPLHF. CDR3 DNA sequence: TGCGCCAGCAGCTTGGGACAGTATAATTCACCCCTCCACTTT.

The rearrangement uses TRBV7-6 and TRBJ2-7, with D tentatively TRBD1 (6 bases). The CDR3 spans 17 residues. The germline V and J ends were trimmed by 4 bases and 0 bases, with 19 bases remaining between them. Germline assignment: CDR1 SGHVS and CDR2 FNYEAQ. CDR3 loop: CASSWGIDRKSSYEQYF. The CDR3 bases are TGTGCCAGCAGCTGGGGAATCGACAGGAAAAGCTCCTACGAGCAGTACTTC.